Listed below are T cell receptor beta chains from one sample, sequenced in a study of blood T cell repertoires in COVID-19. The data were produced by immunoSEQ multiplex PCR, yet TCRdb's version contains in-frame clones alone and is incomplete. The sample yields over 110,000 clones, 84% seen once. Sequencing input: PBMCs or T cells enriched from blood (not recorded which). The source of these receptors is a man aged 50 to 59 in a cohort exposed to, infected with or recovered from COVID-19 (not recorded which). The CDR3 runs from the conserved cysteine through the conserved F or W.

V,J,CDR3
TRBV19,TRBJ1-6,CASSSGRGSPLHF
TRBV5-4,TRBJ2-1,CASSLAIAGGQNEQFF
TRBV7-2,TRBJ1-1,CASSPTRTRGLAFF
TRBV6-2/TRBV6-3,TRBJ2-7,CASSYGRNSYEQYF
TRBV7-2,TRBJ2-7,CASSRMGLATAGEQYF
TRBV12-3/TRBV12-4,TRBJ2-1,CASSSNNEQFF
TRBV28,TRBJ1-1,CASSFQGVKAFF
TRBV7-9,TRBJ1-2,CASSPDRNYGYTF
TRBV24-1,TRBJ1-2,CATSSGKGYTF
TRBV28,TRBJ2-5,CASSPSQSAGGGETQYF
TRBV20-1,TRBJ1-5,CSASGDRVGWQPQHF
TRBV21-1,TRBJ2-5,CAGSGQANQETQYF
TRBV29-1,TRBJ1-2,CSVTDTDGYTF
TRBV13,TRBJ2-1,CASSLGSGNPGNEQFF
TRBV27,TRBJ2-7,CASSFMGGSYEQYF
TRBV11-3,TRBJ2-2,CASSLSTGELFF
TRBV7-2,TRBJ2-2,CASSGTGSGELFF
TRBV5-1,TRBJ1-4,CASSLGGDSREKLFF
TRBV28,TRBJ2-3,CASSLAGLAFPDTQYF
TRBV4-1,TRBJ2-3,CASSQWPSGKTDTQYF
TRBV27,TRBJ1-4,CASSLLRGEKLFF
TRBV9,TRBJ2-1,CASSVAAGGPDEQFF
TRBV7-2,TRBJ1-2,CASSLQQVIVDTF
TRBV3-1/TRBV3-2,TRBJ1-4,CASSRETERLFF
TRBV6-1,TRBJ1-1,CASSERQGHTEAFF
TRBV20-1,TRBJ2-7,CSASDDGTSGILRDYEQYF
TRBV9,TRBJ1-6,CASGLQSTNSPLHF
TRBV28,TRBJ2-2,CAGATESYTNTGELFF
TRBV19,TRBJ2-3,CASSGMAGGTDTQYF
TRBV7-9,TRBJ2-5,CASSPPRGGDVLETQYF
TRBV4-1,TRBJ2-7,CASSQAGTGASEQYF
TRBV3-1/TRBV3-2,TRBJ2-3,CASSQDFGGGRDTQYF
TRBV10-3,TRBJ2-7,CAISEAGGAGSYF
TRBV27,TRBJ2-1,CASKTGILGEQFF
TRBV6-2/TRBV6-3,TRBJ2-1,CASSYGTEGNEQFF
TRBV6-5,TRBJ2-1,CASSYVLAGFNEQFF
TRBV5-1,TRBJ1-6,CASSMGGDSPLHF
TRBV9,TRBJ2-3,CASSVGNGFTDTQYF
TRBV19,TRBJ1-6,CASSPRTGFTGSPLHF
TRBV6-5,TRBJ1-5,CASSLAPYQPQHF
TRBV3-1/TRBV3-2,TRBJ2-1,CASSQMTGRSYNEQFF
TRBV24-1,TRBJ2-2,CATSDLGTKNTGELFF
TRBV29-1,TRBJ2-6,CSVEFRAGGPGANVLTF
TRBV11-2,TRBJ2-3,CASSLDRGTSGTDTQYF
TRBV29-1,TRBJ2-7,CSVVQNSYEQYF
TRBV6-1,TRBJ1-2,CASSETTTGSYGYTF
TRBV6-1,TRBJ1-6,CASSDTGWNSPLHF
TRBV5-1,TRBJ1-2,CASSPETGPPNYGYTF
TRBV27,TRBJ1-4,CASGPGTNEKLFF
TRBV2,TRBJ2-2,CAGLVPGPQGAGELFF
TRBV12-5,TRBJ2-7,CASGFSGTSGVLYEQYF
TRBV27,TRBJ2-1,CASSFRSGRSYNEQFF
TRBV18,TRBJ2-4,CASSPPRSSLLAKNIQYF